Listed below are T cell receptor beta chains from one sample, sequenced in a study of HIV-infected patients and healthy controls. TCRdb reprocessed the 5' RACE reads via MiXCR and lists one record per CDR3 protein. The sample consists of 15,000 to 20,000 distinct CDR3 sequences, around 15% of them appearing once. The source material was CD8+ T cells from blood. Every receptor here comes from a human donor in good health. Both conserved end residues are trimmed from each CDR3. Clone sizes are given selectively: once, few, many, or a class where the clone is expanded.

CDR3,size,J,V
ASTSGGWGTDTQY,many,TRBJ2-3,TRBV7-2
ASKTGRLADGYT,few,TRBJ1-2,TRBV27
ASRNTEAF,few,TRBJ1-1,TRBV12-3/TRBV12-4
ASSLRGRDLAEAF,.,TRBJ1-1,TRBV12-3/TRBV12-4
ASSPNWGTEAF,many,TRBJ1-1,TRBV9
SARDPSYNEQF,many,TRBJ2-1,TRBV20-1
ASSQEPGLGDNEQF,.,TRBJ2-1,TRBV4-3
ASSFGGGARDTQY,once,TRBJ2-3,TRBV28
ASSFGQGLYQETQY,many,TRBJ2-5,TRBV11-2
SVIPGQGFYNEQF,many,TRBJ2-1,TRBV29-1
SAGVFSGGQETQY,few,TRBJ2-5,TRBV20-1
ASTLAGGSPGVQPQH,many,TRBJ1-5,TRBV28
ASSLVEGNTEAF,many,TRBJ1-1,TRBV7-9
ASSKSGDQPNQPQH,many,TRBJ1-5,TRBV7-9
SVGTGGNTIY,many,TRBJ1-3,TRBV20-1
ASSPDGNQPQH,many,TRBJ1-5,TRBV12-3/TRBV12-4
ASSIEGPKGNTEAF,.,TRBJ1-1,TRBV19
ASSVYGGGDEQY,few,TRBJ2-7,TRBV9
ASSQDAGSSGNTIY,large,TRBJ1-3,TRBV4-3
ASNPSPGQGAAYEQY,many,TRBJ2-7,TRBV2
ASKLQSFHEQF,many,TRBJ2-1,TRBV12-3/TRBV12-4
ASSSLDQGFSYEQY,.,TRBJ2-7,TRBV6-5
ARGQGSTEAF,many,TRBJ1-1,TRBV2
ASSLARGGLSNQPQH,.,TRBJ1-5,TRBV7-8
ASGTWTGRGQF,many,TRBJ2-1,TRBV12-5
ASRREEYEQY,few,TRBJ2-7,TRBV12-3/TRBV12-4
SAKAPAVAGGPTDTQY,medium-sized,TRBJ2-3,TRBV20-1
ASREDRANYGYT,many,TRBJ1-2,TRBV25-1
ASSRWEGEQETQY,.,TRBJ2-5,TRBV7-8
ASSWANEQF,.,TRBJ2-1,TRBV28
SVAPGTGTDTQY,many,TRBJ2-3,TRBV29-1
SVGQGQGEKLF,.,TRBJ1-4,TRBV29-1
ASSADGATQY,many,TRBJ2-3,TRBV6-6
SVWDRGRNTEAF,.,TRBJ1-1,TRBV29-1
ASSYSNSPLH,many,TRBJ1-6,TRBV6-2/TRBV6-3
ASSLGGGHEQY,few,TRBJ2-7,TRBV5-6
ASSPTGGRDEQY,medium-sized,TRBJ2-7,TRBV4-2
ASSPRTGGAPQY,medium-sized,TRBJ2-5,TRBV3-1
ASSQAEDYEQY,large,TRBJ2-7,TRBV4-3
ASSYSPPGSSANYGYT,many,TRBJ1-2,TRBV6-5
ASSLEGAQGQQY,.,TRBJ2-7,TRBV7-9
ASSGQPRTGVTEAF,.,TRBJ1-1,TRBV9
ASSLPGQGRANEKLF,.,TRBJ1-4,TRBV28
ASSQAGAAKRADTQY,.,TRBJ2-3,TRBV14
ASSLEYLAHEQY,few,TRBJ2-7,TRBV5-6
ASSLRETYNEQF,many,TRBJ2-1,TRBV4-2
ASSWTGNNEQF,many,TRBJ2-1,TRBV6-2/TRBV6-3
AAARDRSYEQY,.,TRBJ2-7,TRBV7-9
ASSPLAGIGDTQY,.,TRBJ2-3,TRBV4-3
ASSQDGFSVDRGYNEQF,many,TRBJ2-1,TRBV4-3